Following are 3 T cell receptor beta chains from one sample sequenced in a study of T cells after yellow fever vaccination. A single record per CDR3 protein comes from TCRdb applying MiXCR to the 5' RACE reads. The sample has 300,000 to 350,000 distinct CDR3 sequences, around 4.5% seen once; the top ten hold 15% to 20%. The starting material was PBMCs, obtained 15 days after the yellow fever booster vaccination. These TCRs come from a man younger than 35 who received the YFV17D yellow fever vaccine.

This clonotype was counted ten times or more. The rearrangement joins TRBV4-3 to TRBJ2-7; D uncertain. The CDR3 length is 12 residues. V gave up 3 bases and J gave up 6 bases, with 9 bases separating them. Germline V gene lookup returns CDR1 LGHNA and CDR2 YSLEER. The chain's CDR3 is CASSQDIGEQYV. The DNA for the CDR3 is TGCGCCAGCAGCCAGGATATCGGCGAGCAGTACGTC.

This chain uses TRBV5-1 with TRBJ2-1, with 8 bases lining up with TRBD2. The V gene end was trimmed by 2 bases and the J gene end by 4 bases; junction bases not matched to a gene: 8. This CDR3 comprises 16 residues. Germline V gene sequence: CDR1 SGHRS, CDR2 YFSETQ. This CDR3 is CASSLSAGGSYNEQFF. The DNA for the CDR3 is TGCGCCAGCAGCTTAAGTGCGGGGGGATCATACAATGAGCAGTTCTTC.

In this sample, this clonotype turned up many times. The CDR3 here is CASSSLGQETQYF. The CDR3 nucleotides are TGTGCCAGCAGTAGCCTAGGCCAAGAGACCCAGTACTTC. This chain joins TRBV6-2 or TRBV6-3 and TRBJ2-5, with D uncertain. V dropped 5 bases and J dropped 1 base, with 8 bases sitting between them. This CDR3 has 13 residues. Germline CDR1 is MNHEY and CDR2 is SVGEGT.